The source of this T cell receptor beta chain is a study of T cells in Graves' hyperthyroidism and ophthalmopathy. Looking at the study overall: Peripheral blood was taken when the disease was first diagnosed, before any treatment began.

The study's findings and limits: Researchers found most expanded thyroid clonotypes above 0.001 in blood as well.

A word on this clonotype: The antigen is unknown.

The CDR3 covers 13 residues. The germline CDR1 and CDR2 sequences are ENHRY and SYGVKD. Trimming at V came to 4 bases and at J to 4 bases, leaving 1 base not matched to a gene. Fresh peripheral blood, 7.5 to 10 ml of it, supplied the PBMCs. The source material, RNA transcripts, was used to amplify TCR beta CDR3 regions. First-round RT-PCR of the TCR CDR3 relied on the HTBI primer set. Each CDR3 protein is one row after TCRdb ran MiXCR on the multiplex PCR reads. The sample lists 650,000 to 700,000 distinct CDR3 sequences; roughly 17% were seen once. This receptor was identified in a man aged 45-60 years with Graves' hyperthyroidism. Sequencing used blood. The chain joins TRBV10-3 to TRBJ2-3; TRBD2 agrees at 8 bases. The CDR3 DNA reads as TGTGCCATCAGTGTCGGGGGGGCAGATACGCAGTATTTT. Its translation is CAISVGGADTQYF.